This TCR beta chain emerged from a study of T cell responses to AZD1222 COVID-19 vaccine. Notes on the study in general: Following two doses of AZD1222, Spike-specific TCR breadth and depth rose. Baseline seropositives among AZD1222 recipients totaled only 5 to 7. Samples come after the peak T cell response, not at day 14.

Germline CDR1 and CDR2: MNHEY and SMNVEV (reference sequence). CDR3 size: 17 residues. V shed 5 bases and J 7 bases; nucleotides not matched to a gene: 15. Repertoires were generated with immunoSEQ multiplex PCR, while TCRdb's copy carries only in-frame clones and drops some. The sample includes about 150,000 clones, 90% of them seen just once. This clone came up a few times. Its antigen is not identified. The sequence was collected from an adult who received the AZD1222 COVID-19 vaccine. The rearrangement links TRBV27 to TRBJ2-1; 9 bases align to TRBD1. The starting material was peripheral blood, obtained 28 days after the second AZD1222 dose. The CDR3 DNA reads as TGTGCCAGCAGTCTCGGACAGGGGAATTGGCCAGGGAATGAGCAGTTCTTC. It codes for CASSLGQGNWPGNEQFF.